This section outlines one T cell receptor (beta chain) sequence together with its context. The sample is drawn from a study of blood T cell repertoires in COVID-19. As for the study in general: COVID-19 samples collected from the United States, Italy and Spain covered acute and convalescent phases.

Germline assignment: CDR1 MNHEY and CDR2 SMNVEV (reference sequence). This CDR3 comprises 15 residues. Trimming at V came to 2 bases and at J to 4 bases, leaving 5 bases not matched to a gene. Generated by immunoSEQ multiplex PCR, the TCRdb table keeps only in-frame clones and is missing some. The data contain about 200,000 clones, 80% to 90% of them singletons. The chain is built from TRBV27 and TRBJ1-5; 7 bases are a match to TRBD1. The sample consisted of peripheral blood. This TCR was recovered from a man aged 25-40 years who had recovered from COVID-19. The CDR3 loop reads CASSLRQGPNQPQHF. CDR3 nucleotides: TGTGCCAGCAGTTTACGACAGGGCCCTAATCAGCCCCAGCATTTT.